The 32 T cell receptor beta chains reported below all come from one sample, sequenced in a study of regulatory and conventional T cells in RAG deficiency. Produced via immunoSEQ multiplex PCR; TCRdb's table is partial and in-frame only. This table holds around 23,000 clones, about 92% found once. Genomic DNA came from blood conventional CD4+ T cells gated CD25-low CD127-high. The same data also went into a second study, on regulatory T cells. That study reports: Primers: 52 TRBV forward and 13 TRBJ reverse.

What was sequenced was CD4+ T cells sorted from blood. Receptor source: a human donor in good health.

V usage is TRBV19 and J usage is TRBJ1-2; 8 nucleotides match TRBD1. Germline V gives CDR1 LNHDA, CDR2 SQIVND (reference sequence). This CDR3 spans 15 amino acids. V lost 10 bases and J lost 5; bases outside the gene matches: 15. CDR3 in amino acids: CATHGLKQGAYGYTF. CDR3 sequence (DNA): TGTGCCACACACGGGTTGAAGCAGGGGGCTTATGGCTACACCTTC.

V gene TRBV21-1 combines with J gene TRBJ1-5; the table calls TRBD1, which could not be checked here. TRBV21-1 is a documented pseudogene. The CDR3 is 15 residues long. The CDR3 sequence: CASSKGHSGNQPQHF. The CDR3 DNA reads as TGTGCCAGCAGCAAAGGACACTCGGGCAATCAGCCCCAGCATTTT.

The J gene is TRBJ2-1, the V gene TRBV5-1; D possibly corresponds to TRBD2 (6 bases). The CDR3 has 15 amino acids. V gave up 3 bases and J gave up 9 bases, with 19 bases separating them. From germline, CDR1 is SGHRS and CDR2 YFSETQ. CDR3 in DNA: TGCGCCAGCAGCTGGATCGGGCAGGGACTTGGTGAGCAGTTCTTC. Protein sequence: CASSWIGQGLGEQFF.

This chain uses TRBV5-4 with TRBJ1-6; no clear D. CDR1 and CDR2 from the germline V gene are SGHNT and YYREEE (reference sequence). V was shortened by 6 bases and J by 5 bases, with 12 bases between the two germline ends. This CDR3 region has 14 residues. The CDR3 loop reads CASKQEVDNSPLHF. The CDR3 DNA reads TGTGCCAGCAAGCAGGAGGTTGATAATTCACCCCTCCACTTT.

The J gene is TRBJ2-1, the V gene TRBV5-1, with 8 nucleotides matching TRBD2. The CDR3 spans 12 residues. V was clipped by 4 bases and J by 12 bases; unmatched bases: 6. The V gene's germline CDR1 is SGHRS and CDR2 YFSETQ. In nucleotides, the CDR3 is TGCGCCAGCAGCCCCGAAGCGGGAGCGCAGTTCTTC. Translated: CASSPEAGAQFF.

This chain uses TRBV27 with TRBJ2-1; 12 nucleotides agree with TRBD2. With 6 bases clipped from V and 4 bases from J, the junction kept 4 bases outside the gene matches. The CDR3 contains 15 residues. Germline loops: CDR1 MNHEY, CDR2 SMNVEV (reference sequence). This CDR3 is CASSPGLAGYNEQFF. The CDR3 DNA sequence: TGTGCCAGCAGCCCCGGACTAGCGGGGTACAATGAGCAGTTCTTC.

V is TRBV4-1 and J is TRBJ2-4; 9 bases are a match to TRBD1. Germline trimming cut 3 bases from V and 4 bases from J; bases unmatched to any gene: 4. The CDR3 has 15 residues. Germline values: CDR1 MGHRA, CDR2 YSYEKL. This chain's CDR3 is CASSHLDRGKNIQYF. CDR3 DNA: TGCGCCAGCAGCCATCTGGACAGGGGAAAAAACATTCAGTACTTC.

This clone was detected once. The rearrangement links TRBV30 to TRBJ2-7; D call uncertain. The CDR3 is 12 amino acids. V lost 0 bases and J lost 4, with 7 bases in between. The germline CDR1 and CDR2 sequences are GTSNPN and SVGIG (reference sequence). Written as DNA, the CDR3 is TGTGCCTGGAGTGTACTTGGGTACGAGCAGTACTTC. This encodes CAWSVLGYEQYF.

The chain links TRBV11-3 to TRBJ2-5; D might be TRBD2 (5 bases). The CDR3 has 15 residues. CDR1 SGHNT and CDR2 YENEEA come from the germline V gene. Trimming cost V 5 bases and J 4 bases, with 17 bases left between them. The CDR3: CASSPQSATRETQYF. In nucleotides, the CDR3 is TGTGCCAGCAGCCCCCAGTCTGCAACTAGAGAGACCCAGTACTTC.

The V call is TRBV6-5, the J call TRBJ2-1; 8 positions agree with TRBD2. Germline V lookup: CDR1 MNHEY, CDR2 SVGAGI. The V and J ends lost 6 bases and 4 bases, in that order; junction bases with no gene match: 8. The length of the CDR3 is 15 residues. This CDR3 reads CASSTQAGEYNEQFF. The CDR3 coding sequence is TGTGCCAGCAGCACTCAAGCGGGAGAGTACAATGAGCAGTTCTTC.

The chain has TRBV2 and TRBJ1-1; D not resolved. From germline, CDR1 is SNHLY and CDR2 FYNNEI. The CDR3 runs to 13 residues. Trimming stripped 6 bases from V and 1 base from J, with 9 bases between. The CDR3 loop reads CASRIGPNTEAFF. The CDR3 DNA follows: TGTGCCAGCAGGATCGGCCCGAACACTGAAGCTTTCTTT.

This chain uses TRBV28 with TRBJ2-2; possibly TRBD1 or TRBD2 for D (6 bases each). V was trimmed by 5 bases and J by 4 bases, leaving 17 bases between them. CDR1 MDHEN and CDR2 SYDVKM come from the germline V gene. The CDR3 spans 16 residues. In DNA, the CDR3 is TGTGCCAGCAGTCCCCCCCCGGGGGCCGGCACCGGGGAGCTGTTTTTT. Its protein product is CASSPPPGAGTGELFF.

This clone came up once. The chain joins TRBV7-3 to TRBJ2-2; 8 bases line up with TRBD2. Germline V gives CDR1 SGHTA, CDR2 FQGTGA. The CDR3 loop spans 16 amino acids. After removal of 5 bases from V and 4 bases from J, the junction contained 9 bases not matched to a gene. This CDR3 reads CASSPSGAGGTGELFF. CDR3 bases: TGTGCCAGCAGCCCCTCCGGGGCGGGGGGCACCGGGGAGCTGTTTTTT. Full variable domain (rest looked up from reference TRBV7-3 and TRBJ2-2): GAGVSQTPSNKVTEKGKYVELRCDPISGHTALYWYRQSLGQGPEFLIYFQGTGAADDSGLPNDRFFAVRPEGSVSTLKIQRTERGDSAVYLCASSPSGAGGTGELFFGEGSRLTVL.

The chain joins TRBV4-1 to TRBJ2-1; D call uncertain. This CDR3 is 15 amino acids long. Germline values: CDR1 MGHRA, CDR2 YSYEKL. V lost 1 base and J 4 bases, leaving 11 bases between the germline ends. The CDR3 sequence: CASSQGPGGYNEQFF. CDR3 nucleotide sequence: TGCGCCAGCAGCCAAGGCCCGGGCGGATACAATGAGCAGTTCTTC.

The chain recombines TRBV6-6 with TRBJ1-2; perhaps TRBD1 as D (5 bases). This CDR3 has 12 residues. V lost 2 bases, J lost 7 bases, and 8 bases lay in between. Looked up from germline, CDR1 is MNHNY and CDR2 is SVGAGI (reference sequence). The CDR3 DNA reads TGTGCCAGCAGTTACGGGGGATTTGGCTACACCTTC. Encoded protein: CASSYGGFGYTF.

The genes are TRBV7-9 and TRBJ2-7, with TRBD2 matching over 10 bases. The ends lost 5 bases at V and 12 bases at J; junction bases unmatched: 7. Germline CDR1 reads SEHNR; CDR2 reads FQNEAQ (reference sequence). This CDR3 has 12 residues. CDR3 region: CASSGLADLWYF. CDR3 bases: TGTGCCAGCAGCGGACTAGCGGATTTGTGGTACTTC.

The chain recombines TRBV4-1 with TRBJ1-2, with D uncertain. V lost 5 bases, J lost 8 bases, and 15 bases lay in between. The CDR3 totals 13 residues. Germline V gene lookup returns CDR1 MGHRA and CDR2 YSYEKL. CDR3 loop: CASSDAVGRGYTF. In DNA form, the CDR3 reads TGCGCCAGCAGCGACGCGGTAGGTCGGGGCTACACCTTC.

The CDR3 nucleotides read TGTGCCAGCAGTGAAGCGCGTTCTAGCGGGGGGGCCAGGGATGAGCAGTTCTTC. Its translation is CASSEARSSGGARDEQFF. V is TRBV6-1 and J is TRBJ2-1, with TRBD2 identical over 12 bases. CDR3 size: 18 residues. V shed 0 bases and J 8 bases; nucleotides not matched to a gene: 11. Germline lookup yields CDR1 MNHNS and CDR2 SASEGT.

The chain joins TRBV19 to TRBJ1-2; D may be TRBD1 (5 bases). In germline, CDR1 is LNHDA, CDR2 SQIVND (reference sequence). V lost 7 bases and J lost 4, with 16 bases in between. CDR3 length equals 14 residues. The CDR3 reads CASTWDGGFYGYTF. Here the CDR3 DNA reads TGTGCCAGTACGTGGGACGGCGGATTCTATGGCTACACCTTC.

The J gene is TRBJ2-1, the V gene TRBV6-4; D might be TRBD2 (7 bases). The CDR3 is 15 residues long. V was shortened by 5 bases and J by 7 bases, with 18 bases between the two germline ends. Germline V gene lookup returns CDR1 MRHNA and CDR2 SNTAGT. Here the CDR3 DNA reads TGTGCCAGCAGTCTGGAGGGGGGGAGTTCGAATGAGCAGTTCTTC. This sequence encodes CASSLEGGSSNEQFF.

In this sample, this clone turned up once. The chain links TRBV11-2 to TRBJ2-3, with 8 positions matching TRBD2. V shed 1 base and J 3 bases; nucleotides not matched to a gene: 15. CDR1 and CDR2 from the germline V gene are SGHAT and FQNNGV. The CDR3 has 19 amino acids. CDR3: CASSLGGGLGEGGTDTQYF. Written as DNA, the CDR3 is TGTGCCAGCAGCTTAGGTGGGGGACTAGGTGAGGGCGGGACAGATACGCAGTATTTT. The full variable domain, in which reference TRBV11-2 and TRBJ2-3 provide the parts outside the CDR3, is EAGVAQSPRYKIIEKRQSVAFWCNPISGHATLYWYQQILGQGPKLLIQFQNNGVVDDSQLPKDRFSAERLKGVDSTLKIQPAKLEDSAVYLCASSLGGGLGEGGTDTQYFGPGTRLTVL.

This chain links TRBV15 with TRBJ2-5; 8 bases line up with TRBD2. The DNA matches TRBJ2-7 better at its end, which makes the J call doubtful. Germline V gene data show CDR1 as LNHNV and CDR2 as YYDKDF (reference sequence). The CDR3 covers 17 residues. CDR3 bases: TGTGCCACCAGCAGAGATAATTCCGCTAGCGGGTTCTACGAGCAGTACTTC. It specifies CATSRDNSASGFYEQYF.

CDR3 in amino acids: CASSQGQHYGYTF. Here the CDR3 DNA reads TGTGCCAGCAGCCAGGGACAGCACTATGGCTACACCTTC. The chain joins TRBV14 to TRBJ1-2, with 7 bases identical to TRBD1. The trim removed 3 bases at V and 3 bases at J, leaving 1 base unmatched. CDR1 and CDR2 (germline): SGHDN, FVKESK. There are 13 residues in the CDR3.

V usage is TRBV4-1 and J usage is TRBJ2-1; D gene unclear. The ends were cut back, 4 bases at V and 0 bases at J, with 10 bases in the middle. This CDR3 region has 15 residues. Per germline, CDR1 MGHRA and CDR2 YSYEKL. CDR3 nucleotides: TGCGCCAGCAGCCTGGACGAAAACTCCTACAATGAGCAGTTCTTC. It is translated as CASSLDENSYNEQFF.

This clone was seen once. CDR3 coding DNA: TGTGCCAGCAGTGAGTGGTCAGTTGATAATTCACCCCTCCACTTT. It yields the protein CASSEWSVDNSPLHF. This chain connects TRBV2 to TRBJ1-6; no definite D call. The CDR3 is made up of 15 amino acids. V lost 3 bases and J lost 5, with 11 bases in between. The V gene's germline CDR1 is SNHLY and CDR2 FYNNEI.

The chain joins TRBV18 to TRBJ2-1, with 7 bases aligning to TRBD2. The germline gives CDR1 KGHSH, CDR2 LQKENI. V dropped 5 bases and J dropped 2; count of bases not matched to a gene: 6. The CDR3 covers 15 residues. CDR3 sequence (DNA): TGTGCCAGCTCATCGGGGGGTCTAGCCTACAATGAGCAGTTCTTC. Protein: CASSSGGLAYNEQFF.

The chain couples TRBV29-1 to TRBJ2-5; D may be TRBD2 (6 bases). In germline, CDR1 is SQVTM, CDR2 ANQGSEA. This CDR3 is built from 13 residues. Trimming removed 8 bases from V and 2 bases from J, with 15 bases in between. The CDR3 reads CSLARREQETQYF. CDR3 bases: TGCAGCCTGGCGAGGAGGGAACAAGAGACCCAGTACTTC.

This clone appeared once. The V gene is TRBV10-1, the J gene TRBJ2-7; tentative D call: TRBD2 (5 bases). The V end was cut by 7 bases, the J end by 2 bases, with 12 bases between. The CDR3 consists of 13 residues. The germline CDR1 and CDR2 sequences are WNHNN and SYGVQD (reference sequence). The CDR3 DNA sequence: TGCGCCAGCATTTCTAGCTTACCCTACGAGCAGTACTTC. Translation: CASISSLPYEQYF.

This clone came up once. Written as DNA, the CDR3 is TGTGCCAGTTCAGAGGGGGACAAACTGAACACTGAAGCTTTCTTT. Its protein product is CASSEGDKLNTEAFF. This chain links TRBV25-1 with TRBJ1-1; perhaps TRBD1 as D (6 bases). Per the germline V gene, CDR1 is MGHDK and CDR2 is SYGVNS. The V gene lost 9 bases and the J gene lost 0 bases, with 17 bases spanning the gap. The length of the CDR3 is 15 residues.

CDR3 DNA sequence: TGTGCCAGCAGTCCTCATTACGAGCAGTACTTC. Residues: CASSPHYEQYF. The chain is built from TRBV28 and TRBJ2-7; D uncertain. This CDR3 is 11 amino acids long. The V gene lost 5 bases and the J gene lost 4 bases, with 6 bases spanning the gap. Germline CDR1 MDHEN, CDR2 SYDVKM.

The chain couples TRBV13 to TRBJ1-2; possible D gene TRBD1, 5 bases. CDR3 length: 14 residues. The V gene lost 1 base and the J gene lost 8 bases, with 14 bases spanning the gap. From germline, CDR1 is PRHDT and CDR2 FYEKMQ (reference sequence). CDR3 coding DNA: TGTGCCAGCAGCTTAGTCGGTAGGGACGGAGGCTACACCTTC. It is translated as CASSLVGRDGGYTF.

The genes are TRBV10-1 and TRBJ1-1; D is unclear. The germline CDR1 and CDR2 sequences are WNHNN and SYGVQD (reference sequence). Trimming took off 3 bases at V and 1 base at J, with 6 bases between the two ends. The CDR3 is 13 amino acids. CDR3 protein: CASSDSRNTEAFF. The CDR3 DNA follows: TGCGCCAGCAGTGATTCCCGGAACACTGAAGCTTTCTTT.